This is a list of T cell receptor beta chains from one sample in a study of PD-1 blockade in classical Hodgkin lymphoma. Clones were sequenced by immunoSEQ multiplex PCR, and TCRdb holds only the in-frame ones, with some missing. The sample consists of more than 9,500 clones, under 85% of them appearing once. Sequences were derived from CD4+ T cells from blood, sampled at baseline. The receptors were sampled from a human donor with classical Hodgkin lymphoma. Each CDR3 is given with its conserved first and last residue.

TRBJ2-7	TRBV2	CATQGGRDHFNEQYF
TRBJ2-1	TRBV11-2	CASSFRGQVRRFF
TRBJ2-7	TRBV27	CASSFGPLRYEQYF
TRBJ2-2	TRBV28	CASSLIQEPTGELFF
TRBJ2-1	TRBV5-4	CASNPWGGAYNEQFF
TRBJ2-5	TRBV19	CASTPNGAGVSETQYF
-	TRBV29-1	CSVEGAGGEQYF
TRBJ2-3	TRBV2	CASNRGTQYF
TRBJ2-2	TRBV10-3	CATKEHGGGSTGELFF
TRBJ2-1	TRBV5-4	CASSLHRVSYNEQFF
TRBJ1-1	TRBV19	CASSPRAGNTEAFF
TRBJ2-1	TRBV19	CASSPFGTGASYNEQFF
TRBJ2-7	TRBV28	CASSLRDEQYF
TRBJ2-5	TRBV6-5	CASSYGTDQETQYF
TRBJ2-5	TRBV5-6	CASSSLAGEETQYF
TRBJ1-3	TRBV7-2	CASSLSLLGASSGNTIYF
TRBJ2-7	TRBV19	CASSTGTGSYEQYF
TRBJ1-1	TRBV4-3	CASSQRTGGSEAFF
TRBJ2-7	TRBV5-6	CASSFTHEQYF
TRBJ1-5	TRBV28	CASSPPSWTPRRQPQHF
TRBJ1-1	TRBV19	CASSFHGAEAFF
TRBJ1-1	TRBV27	CASRSHNRVTEAFF
TRBJ2-1	TRBV4-1	CASSQVDMGLTYNEQFF
TRBJ1-1	TRBV7-2	CASSPGQGKTEAFF
TRBJ2-1	TRBV27	CASSRQGNYNEQFF
TRBJ1-1	TRBV10-3	CAISEAPGIIGRNTEAFF
TRBJ2-1	TRBV9	CASSAGTSRRGVGEQFF
TRBJ1-5	TRBV4-3	CASSQDMGDGLNQPQHF
TRBJ1-4	TRBV7-2	CASSLGGTNEKLFF
TRBJ1-1	TRBV7-3	CASSPQANTEAFF
TRBJ1-2	TRBV5-6	CASNPTGIYGYTF
TRBJ1-4	TRBV18	CASSPTGTENEKLFF
TRBJ2-5	TRBV6-5	CASSYAGTRNQETQYF
TRBJ2-3	TRBV15	CATRGGTGTGTDTQYF
TRBJ1-5	TRBV11-2	CASSLGDRPNQPQHF
TRBJ2-5	TRBV5-1	CASSSLLAGGGETQYF
TRBJ2-3	TRBV4-2	CASSQSPGGPDTQYF
TRBJ2-4	TRBV4-1	CASSPLGSLAKNIQYF
TRBJ2-2	TRBV7-2	CASSSQGRVNTGELFF
TRBJ2-3	TRBV19	CASSILAGGPRTDTQYF
TRBJ1-1	TRBV7-6	CASSWDRNTEAFF
TRBJ1-6	TRBV4-2	CASSQTGTGTGSPLHF
TRBJ2-1	TRBV18	CASSPDTTPSYNEQFF
TRBJ2-1	TRBV4-3	CASSTLASGASEQFF
TRBJ1-5	TRBV5-1	CASSLAGLSNQPQHF
TRBJ1-5	TRBV19	CASAGQDQPQHF